This is a list of T cell receptor beta chains from one sample in a study of shared clonotypes between healthy human individuals. The data were produced by immunoSEQ multiplex PCR, yet TCRdb's version contains in-frame clones alone and is incomplete. This sample carries some 2,500,000 clones, about nine tenths of them seen once, and the ten largest clones take 0.3% to 0.4%. What was sequenced was naive CD4+ T cells from PBMCs. Receptors originate from a young man in good health. Some clones in this sample may be carry-over from other donors' samples. Both conserved end residues are part of each CDR3. A D gene is named only where the DNA matches it firmly. Not all rows give a size; the values are once, few, many and, for expanded clones, a class.

clone size	D gene	V gene	J gene	CDR3 protein	CDR3 DNA
.	.	TRBV4-1	TRBJ1-1	CASSQEGSGRKNTEAFF	TGCGCCAGCAGCCAAGAAGGTTCGGGGAGGAAGAACACTGAAGCTTTCTTT
.	TRBD1	TRBV6-5	TRBJ1-2	CASGFALGQGGHAF	TGTGCCAGCGGATTCGCCCTGGGACAGGGAGGACATGCCTTC
.	.	TRBV23-1	TRBJ2-2	CASSQRKIANTGELFF	TGCGCCAGCAGTCAACGGAAAATCGCGAACACCGGGGAGCTGTTTTTT
.	.	TRBV7-9	TRBJ1-5	CASSQGHLGEFNQPQHF	TGTGCCAGCAGCCAGGGACACCTAGGGGAATTTAATCAGCCCCAGCATTTT
.	.	TRBV28	TRBJ2-7	CASSLFSTGRYEQYF	TGTGCCAGCAGTTTATTCTCCACCGGGCGGTACGAGCAGTACTTC
.	.	TRBV27	TRBJ2-1	CASSLDNEQFF	TGTGCCAGCAGTTTGGACAATGAGCAGTTCTTC
.	TRBD2	TRBV5-1	TRBJ2-7	CASRPSGTSSYEQYF	TGCGCCAGCAGACCTAGCGGGACTTCCTCCTACGAGCAGTACTTC
.	.	TRBV29-1	TRBJ1-1	CSVETASILNTEAFF	TGCAGCGTTGAAACAGCTTCTATTTTGAACACTGAAGCTTTCTTT
.	.	TRBV5-1	TRBJ2-7	CASSPRPGSYEQYF	TGCGCCAGCAGCCCTCGGCCAGGGAGTTACGAGCAGTACTTC
.	.	TRBV6-6	TRBJ1-1	CASSPRKEGVNTEAFF	TGTGCCAGCAGCCCCCGGAAGGAGGGGGTGAACACTGAAGCTTTCTTT
.	.	TRBV19	TRBJ1-5	CASSIDQGSSDSSNQPQHF	TGTGCCAGTAGTATAGATCAAGGGTCTTCGGACAGTAGCAATCAGCCCCAGCATTTT
.	.	TRBV2	TRBJ2-1	CASSPRTGNEQFF	TGTGCCAGCAGTCCCCGGACTGGTAATGAGCAGTTCTTC
.	.	TRBV6-4	TRBJ2-3	CASSVELSDTQYF	TGTGCCAGCAGTGTTGAATTATCAGATACGCAGTATTTT
.	.	TRBV7-9	TRBJ2-3	CASSPRGTDTQYF	TGTGCCAGCAGCCCTCGGGGGACAGATACGCAGTATTTT
.	.	TRBV27	TRBJ2-3	CASRFPEQGTQYF	TGTGCCAGCAGATTCCCCGAGCAGGGTACGCAGTATTTT
.	TRBD1	TRBV6-5	TRBJ2-5	CASSSGQGGWETQYF	TGTGCCAGCAGTTCGGGACAGGGTGGTTGGGAGACCCAGTACTTC
.	.	TRBV21-1	TRBJ2-7	CASTRPGKSSYEQYF	TGTGCCAGCACCCGACCTGGGAAGAGCTCCTACGAGCAGTACTTC
.	.	TRBV30	TRBJ2-3	CAWSSTDTQYF	TGTGCCTGGAGTAGCACAGATACGCAGTATTTT
once	.	TRBV5-1	TRBJ2-5	CASSLGNQETQYF	TGCGCCAGCAGCTTGGGAAACCAAGAGACCCAGTACTTC
.	TRBD1	TRBV19	TRBJ2-7	CASRPSSGTGSYEQYF	TGTGCCAGTAGACCATCCTCCGGGACAGGGTCCTACGAGCAGTACTTC
.	.	TRBV30	TRBJ2-5	CAWSRGYQETQYF	TGTGCCTGGAGTCGGGGGTACCAAGAGACCCAGTACTTC
once	.	TRBV5-4	TRBJ2-6	CASSSSWVASGANVLTF	TGTGCCAGCAGCTCGTCTTGGGTGGCCTCTGGGGCCAACGTCCTGACTTTC
.	TRBD2	TRBV28	TRBJ2-7	CASSKEGGPSCEQYF	TGTGCCAGCAGTAAGGAGGGAGGGCCGTCGTGCGAGCAGTACTTC
.	.	TRBV30	TRBJ1-1	CAWSKHPNTEAFF	TGTGCCTGGAGTAAGCACCCGAACACTGAAGCTTTCTTT
.	TRBD2	TRBV9	TRBJ2-3	CASSRSGAGIPDTQYF	TGTGCCAGCAGTAGGAGCGGGGCAGGGATACCCGATACGCAGTATTTT
.	.	TRBV27	TRBJ1-3	CASSSRVSSGNTIYF	TGTGCCAGCAGTTCGAGGGTGAGCTCTGGAAACACCATATATTTT
.	.	TRBV5-1	TRBJ1-3	CASSLGGRNTIYF	TGCGCCAGCAGCTTGGGGGGGCGGAACACCATATATTTT
.	TRBD1	TRBV18	TRBJ2-7	CASSLRTGTPYEQYF	TGTGCCAGCTCCCTCAGGACAGGGACACCCTACGAGCAGTACTTC
.	.	TRBV5-1	TRBJ1-2	CASREDRNYGYTF	TGCGCCAGCAGGGAAGACAGGAACTATGGCTACACCTTC
.	.	TRBV9	TRBJ1-5	CASSQEGDQPQHF	TGTGCCAGCAGCCAGGAGGGGGACCAGCCCCAGCATTTT
few	.	TRBV5-1	TRBJ1-3	CASSADGGNTIYF	TGCGCCAGCAGCGCGGACGGTGGAAACACCATATATTTT
.	TRBD1	TRBV6-1	TRBJ2-7	CASRDRGHSYEQYF	TGTGCCAGCAGGGACAGGGGACACTCCTACGAGCAGTACTTC
few	TRBD1	TRBV30	TRBJ1-4	CAWNRGLDEKLFF	TGTGCCTGGAACAGGGGGCTTGATGAAAAACTGTTTTTT
.	.	TRBV10-3	TRBJ1-2	CAISEGTGGYGYTF	TGTGCCATCAGTGAGGGGACGGGGGGCTATGGCTACACCTTC
.	.	TRBV5-1	TRBJ2-1	CASSFSTVYNEQFF	TGCGCCAGCAGCTTTTCGACGGTCTACAATGAGCAGTTCTTC